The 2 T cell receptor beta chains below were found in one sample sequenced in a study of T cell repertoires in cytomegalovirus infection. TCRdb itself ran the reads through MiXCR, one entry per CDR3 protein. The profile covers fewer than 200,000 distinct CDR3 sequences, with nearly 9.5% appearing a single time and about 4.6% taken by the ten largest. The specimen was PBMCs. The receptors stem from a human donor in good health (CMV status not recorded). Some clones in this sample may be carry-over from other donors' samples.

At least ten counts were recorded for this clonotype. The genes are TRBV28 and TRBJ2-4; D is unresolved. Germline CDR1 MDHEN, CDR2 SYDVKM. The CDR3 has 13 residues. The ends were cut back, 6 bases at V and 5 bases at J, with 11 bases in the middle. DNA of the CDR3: TGTGCCAGCAGCAGCCGGGCCCAAAACATTCAGTACTTC. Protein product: CASSSRAQNIQYF. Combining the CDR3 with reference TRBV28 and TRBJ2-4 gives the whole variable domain DVKVTQSSRYLVKRTGEKVFLECVQDMDHENMFWYRQDPGLGLRLIYFSYDVKMKEKGDIPEGYSVSREKKERFSLILESASTNQTSMYLCASSSRAQNIQYFGAGTRLSVL.

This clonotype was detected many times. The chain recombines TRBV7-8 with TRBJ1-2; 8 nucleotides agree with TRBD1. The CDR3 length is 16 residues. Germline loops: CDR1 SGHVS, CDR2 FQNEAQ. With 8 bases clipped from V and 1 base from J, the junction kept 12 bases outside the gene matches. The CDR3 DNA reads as TGTGCCAGCGCTGGACAGGGCAAGACTTTTAACTATGGCTACACCTTC. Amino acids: CASAGQGKTFNYGYTF.